The 26 T cell receptor beta chains reported below all come from one sample, sequenced in a study of cytotoxic CD8 clonotypes in ibrutinib-treated CLL. Measured with immunoSEQ multiplex PCR; TCRdb has only the in-frame clones, and not every one. The data contain about 300,000 clones, around 76% of them singletons. This specimen was PBMCs, taken at disease progression, from a patient treated with ibrutinib. These receptors were taken from a human donor with chronic lymphocytic leukemia.

The chain joins TRBV4-3 to TRBJ1-2; D gene uncertain. Looked up from germline, CDR1 is LGHNA and CDR2 is YSLEER. V was pared by 0 bases and J by 8 bases, with 16 bases between. The CDR3 has 15 amino acids. The DNA for the CDR3 is TGCGCCAGCAGCCAAGACTGGGGAGCGGGGAAGGGCTACACCTTC. It translates to CASSQDWGAGKGYTF.

This clone was counted once. The V and J genes are TRBV4-3 and TRBJ2-3; no firm D call. Per the germline V gene, CDR1 is LGHNA and CDR2 is YSLEER. Between the trimmed V and J ends, which lost 0 bases and 2 bases, there was a span of 12 bases. The CDR3 length is 16 residues. CDR3 in amino acids: CASSQDKMLHTDTQYF. CDR3 DNA: TGCGCCAGCAGCCAAGACAAAATGCTCCACACAGATACGCAGTATTTT.

This clone was seen a few times. The chain joins TRBV9 to TRBJ2-3; 13 bases fit TRBD2. The CDR3 is 15 residues long. Trimming removed 4 bases from V and 5 bases from J; junction bases left unmatched: 4. Germline lookup yields CDR1 SGDLS and CDR2 YYNGEE. This CDR3 is CASSPTSGRRDTQYF. Written as DNA, the CDR3 is TGTGCCAGCAGCCCGACTAGCGGGAGGCGAGATACGCAGTATTTT. The full variable domain, its missing parts supplied by reference TRBV9 and TRBJ2-3, is DSGVTQTPKHLITATGQRVTLRCSPRSGDLSVYWYQQSLDQGLQFLIQYYNGEERAKGNILERFSAQQFPDLHSELNLSSLELGDSALYFCASSPTSGRRDTQYFGPGTRLTVL.

This chain connects TRBV5-1 to TRBJ2-3; D is undetermined. The ends were cut back, 0 bases at V and 11 bases at J, with 13 bases in the middle. Per the germline V gene, CDR1 is SGHRS and CDR2 is YFSETQ. The CDR3 extends over 13 amino acids. The CDR3 here is CASSLAGRSQQYF. DNA for the CDR3: TGCGCCAGCAGCTTGGCCGGGCGGAGCCAGCAGTATTTT.

J is TRBJ2-2 and V is TRBV6-4, with 7 bases aligning to TRBD1. Unmatched junction bases numbered 11, after V lost 6 bases and J lost 4 bases. Germline CDR1 is MRHNA and CDR2 is SNTAGT. This CDR3 is 16 amino acids long. CDR3 loop: CASRPQGNMVTGELFF. The CDR3 bases are TGTGCCAGCAGGCCACAGGGGAACATGGTCACCGGGGAGCTGTTTTTT.

The rearrangement joins TRBV4-1 to TRBJ2-3; no clear D. The CDR3 consists of 15 residues. Between the trimmed V and J ends, which lost 0 bases and 3 bases, there was a span of 10 bases. Per the germline V gene, CDR1 is MGHRA and CDR2 is YSYEKL. CDR3 amino acids: CASSQEALRTDTQYF. CDR3 nucleotide sequence: TGCGCCAGCAGCCAAGAAGCTTTAAGGACAGATACGCAGTATTTT.

This clone turned up a few times. The chain has TRBV9 and TRBJ2-7; D could derive from TRBD1 or TRBD2 (5 bases each). The CDR3 is 13 residues long. Germline V gives CDR1 SGDLS, CDR2 YYNGEE. V dropped 4 bases and J dropped 3 bases, with 11 bases sitting between them. CDR3 in DNA: TGTGCCAGCAGCATGGGACCGATCTACGAGCAGTACTTC. Amino acid sequence: CASSMGPIYEQYF.

This clone was picked up a small number of times. This chain connects TRBV5-1 to TRBJ2-5; 12 positions match TRBD1. CDR3 length: 16 residues. The germline V gene encodes CDR1 SGHRS and CDR2 YFSETQ. After removal of 3 bases from V and 5 bases from J, the junction contained 8 bases not matched to a gene. CDR3 protein: CASSYPGQGAGETQYF. The CDR3 nucleotides are TGCGCCAGCAGCTACCCGGGACAGGGGGCTGGGGAGACCCAGTACTTC.

The V and J genes are TRBV5-1 and TRBJ2-1; TRBD1 might be the D (5 bases). The CDR3 is 15 amino acids. The germline CDR1 and CDR2 sequences are SGHRS and YFSETQ. Between the trimmed V and J ends, which lost 4 bases and 0 bases, there was a span of 11 bases. Written as DNA, the CDR3 is TGCGCCAGCAGCGTAGGACACAGCTCCTACAATGAGCAGTTCTTC. Amino acids: CASSVGHSSYNEQFF.

The chain is built from TRBV11-2 and TRBJ1-6, with 9 positions matching TRBD1. CDR3 size: 18 residues. Unmatched junction bases numbered 11, after V lost 4 bases and J lost 4 bases. Germline V gene sequence: CDR1 SGHAT, CDR2 FQNNGV. The DNA for the CDR3 is TGTGCCAGCAGCTCACCGGGACAGGGTGTTAAATATAATTCACCCCTCCACTTT. It specifies CASSSPGQGVKYNSPLHF.

This clone was found a few times. This CDR3 is CASSEWELGTEAFF. As DNA, the CDR3 is TGTGCCAGCAGTGAGTGGGAATTGGGCACTGAAGCTTTCTTT. The J gene is TRBJ1-1, the V gene TRBV2; D unclear. Between the trimmed V and J ends, which lost 3 bases and 4 bases, there was a span of 12 bases. There are 14 residues in the CDR3. The germline gives CDR1 SNHLY, CDR2 FYNNEI.

The J gene is TRBJ2-5, the V gene TRBV5-1; 8 nucleotides agree with TRBD2. Germline CDR1 and CDR2: SGHRS and YFSETQ. The CDR3 loop spans 14 amino acids. The J segment lost 4 bases and the V segment lost 4 bases, leaving 6 bases of the junction unmatched. CDR3 nucleotide sequence: TGCGCCAGCAGCCCCGGACTAGCCCCAGAGACCCAGTACTTC. It specifies CASSPGLAPETQYF.

V gene TRBV10-3 combines with J gene TRBJ1-4; no clear D gene. The V gene's germline CDR1 is ENHRY and CDR2 SYGVKD. The CDR3 is 15 residues long. The V end lost 0 bases, the J end lost 7 bases, and 12 bases lay between the germline ends. DNA of the CDR3: TGTGCCATCAGTGAGTCATCCGGGAACAGTGAAAAACTGTTTTTT. Protein product: CAISESSGNSEKLFF.

The J gene is TRBJ2-7, the V gene TRBV7-6, with D possibly matching TRBD2 (7 bases). The CDR3 length is 16 residues. V gave up 0 bases and J gave up 2 bases, with 14 bases separating them. The germline CDR1 and CDR2 sequences are SGHVS and FNYEAQ. The CDR3 bases are TGTGCCAGCAGCTTAGCGCTGGACAGCGGGACCTACGAGCAGTACTTC. It yields the protein CASSLALDSGTYEQYF.

This chain uses TRBV28 with TRBJ2-3; TRBD1 might be the D (6 bases). The germline CDR1 and CDR2 sequences are MDHEN and SYDVKM. V lost 6 bases and J 2 bases, leaving 15 bases between the germline ends. The CDR3 extends over 15 amino acids. DNA of the CDR3: TGTGCCAGCAGCCCCCCGGACAGACACACAGATACGCAGTATTTT. The encoded protein is CASSPPDRHTDTQYF.

The V call is TRBV7-2, the J call TRBJ1-5, with D unresolved. The germline CDR1 and CDR2 sequences are SGHTA and FQGNSA. CDR3 length: 13 residues. The V and J ends lost 5 bases and 5 bases respectively, with 10 bases between them. CDR3 DNA sequence: TGTGCCAGCAGCAAACGACTAGATCAGCCCCAGCATTTT. This encodes CASSKRLDQPQHF.

This chain links TRBV15 with TRBJ1-1, with 7 bases identical to TRBD1. Germline V CDR1 and CDR2: LNHNV, YYDKDF (reference sequence). Losses at the gene ends were 5 bases for V and 5 bases for J; bases not matched to a gene: 8. The CDR3 sequence is 14 residues long. The CDR3 DNA reads as TGTGCCACCAGCGCCCGGACAGGAATGACTGAAGCTTTCTTT. Amino acids: CATSARTGMTEAFF.

This clone was detected a few times. The chain uses TRBV2 and TRBJ2-7; D assignment may be TRBD1 or TRBD2 (5 bases each). This CDR3 is 10 amino acids long. Germline V gives CDR1 SNHLY, CDR2 FYNNEI. V lost 6 bases and J lost 9, with 9 bases in between. The CDR3 reads CASRGPAQYF. Here the CDR3 DNA reads TGTGCCAGCAGGGGACCCGCGCAGTACTTC. Combining the CDR3 with reference TRBV2 and TRBJ2-7 gives the whole variable domain EPEVTQTPSHQVTQMGQEVILRCVPISNHLYFYWYRQILGQKVEFLVSFYNNEISEKSEIFDDQFSVERPDGSNFTLKIRSTKLEDSAMYFCASRGPAQYFGPGTRLTVT.

This clone was seen more than once but under ten times. The V gene is TRBV11-2, the J gene TRBJ1-2; 7 positions match TRBD1. CDR1 is SGHAT, CDR2 FQNNGV, per germline. J lost 1 base, V lost 7 bases, and 15 bases had no gene match. The CDR3 totals 17 residues. The CDR3 DNA follows: TGTGCCAGCACCCAAGGAGGGGGCTGGGGTGGTAACTATGGCTACACCTTC. Translating it yields CASTQGGGWGGNYGYTF.

The table lists this clone with a few counts. J is TRBJ1-2 and V is TRBV18; D possibly corresponds to TRBD1 (6 bases). The CDR3 is 17 residues long. Looked up from germline, CDR1 is KGHSH and CDR2 is LQKENI. Trimming pared 2 bases from V and 4 bases from J, leaving 20 bases between. The CDR3 sequence: CASSPWQEQGPLYGYTF. CDR3 DNA: TGTGCCAGCTCACCATGGCAGGAACAGGGACCTCTCTATGGCTACACCTTC.

The gene calls are TRBV11-2 and TRBJ2-7, with 9 bases aligning to TRBD1. Germline loops: CDR1 SGHAT, CDR2 FQNNGV. The CDR3 spans 14 residues. The V segment lost 4 bases and the J segment 2 bases; nucleotides outside the gene matches: 3. The CDR3 DNA follows: TGTGCCAGCAGCTCCGGGACAGGGCCCTACGAGCAGTACTTC. Residues: CASSSGTGPYEQYF. Variable domain in full (rest from reference TRBV11-2 and TRBJ2-7): EAGVAQSPRYKIIEKRQSVAFWCNPISGHATLYWYQQILGQGPKLLIQFQNNGVVDDSQLPKDRFSAERLKGVDSTLKIQPAKLEDSAVYLCASSSGTGPYEQYFGPGTRLTVT.

CDR3 sequence (DNA): TGCGCCAGCAGTGAGTCTCGGCCGCATGGTCCCGAGCAGTACTTC. It encodes CASSESRPHGPEQYF. The rearrangement uses TRBV10-2 and TRBJ2-7; no clear D gene. Trimming left V 0 bases short and J 6 bases short, with 15 bases between. This CDR3 spans 15 amino acids. The germline gives CDR1 WSHSY, CDR2 SAAADI.

A few counts support this clone. The rearrangement joins TRBV29-1 to TRBJ1-2; the match to TRBD1 covers 8 bases. CDR3 length: 13 amino acids. Trimming at V came to 5 bases and at J to 0 bases, leaving 2 bases not matched to a gene. Germline-derived CDR1 and CDR2 are SQVTM and ANQGSEA. This CDR3 is CSVLTGANYGYTF. The CDR3 DNA reads as TGCAGCGTTTTGACAGGGGCTAACTATGGCTACACCTTC.

This sequence joins TRBV11-2 and TRBJ2-3; a weak D match, TRBD1 (7 bases). The CDR3 is 18 amino acids. The germline gives CDR1 SGHAT, CDR2 FQNNGV. V lost 4 bases and J lost 4, with 24 bases in between. Here the CDR3 DNA reads TGTGCCAGCAGCTCAGGGGGACGAGGGGGGAGGCCGCCAGATACGCAGTATTTT. Translated: CASSSGGRGGRPPDTQYF.

This clone has a single count. The J gene is TRBJ2-4, the V gene TRBV5-1; no firm D call. Trimming removed 0 bases at V and 0 bases at J, with 10 bases between. The CDR3 has 16 residues. Germline V gene lookup returns CDR1 SGHRS and CDR2 YFSETQ. CDR3 protein: CASSLAEELAKNIQYF. CDR3 sequence (DNA): TGCGCCAGCAGCTTGGCCGAGGAACTAGCCAAAAACATTCAGTACTTC.

The chain combines TRBV4-1 with TRBJ2-7; 10 nucleotides agree with TRBD1. J lost 2 bases, V lost 2 bases, and 6 bases had no gene match. CDR1 is MGHRA, CDR2 YSYEKL, per germline. The CDR3 has 16 residues. The CDR3 nucleotides read TGCGCCAGCAGCCAAAGACAGGGGGCCCCTACCTACGAGCAGTACTTC. It specifies CASSQRQGAPTYEQYF.